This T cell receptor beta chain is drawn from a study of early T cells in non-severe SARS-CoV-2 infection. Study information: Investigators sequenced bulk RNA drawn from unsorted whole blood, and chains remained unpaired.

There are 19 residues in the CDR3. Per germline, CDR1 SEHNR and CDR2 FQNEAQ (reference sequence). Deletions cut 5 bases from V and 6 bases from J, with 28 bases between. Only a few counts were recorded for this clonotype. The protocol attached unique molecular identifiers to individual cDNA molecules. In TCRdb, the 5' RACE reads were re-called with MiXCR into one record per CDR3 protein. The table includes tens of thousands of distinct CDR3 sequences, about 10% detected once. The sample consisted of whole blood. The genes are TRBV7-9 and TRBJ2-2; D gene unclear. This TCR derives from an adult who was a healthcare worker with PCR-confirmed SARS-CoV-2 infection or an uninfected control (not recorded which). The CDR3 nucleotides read TGTGCCAGCAGCCCCAAAAGCCCCTGGCAGGCCAGAGTTTCCGGGGAGCTGTTTTTT. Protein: CASSPKSPWQARVSGELFF.